The 24 T cell receptor beta chains listed next were all sequenced from one sample in a study of post-analysis software for immune sequencing data. Study-level findings and limits: Roughly five TRBV segments occurring more often in patients than controls included TRBV5-6, TRBV5-1 and TRBV20-1.

Libraries were made from TCR beta cDNA, and they carried unique molecular identifiers. TCRdb processed the PCR reads anew with MiXCR; each CDR3 protein has one entry. This table holds roughly 570,000 distinct CDR3 sequences, under 40% found once. No cognate antigen is known for these TCRs. Sequenced material: blood. The receptor source for this set is a girl under 18 with multiple sclerosis.

The gene calls are TRBV5-1 and TRBJ2-3, with 7 nucleotides matching TRBD2. The length of the CDR3 is 16 residues. Germline V lookup: CDR1 SGHRS, CDR2 YFSETQ. V lost 0 bases to trimming and J lost 2 bases; unmatched junction nucleotides: 6. The CDR3 is CASSLAGAGPTDTQYF. CDR3 DNA: TGCGCCAGCAGCTTGGCAGGAGCGGGGCCCACAGATACGCAGTATTTT.

V and J are TRBV7-2 and TRBJ1-5; no firm D call. CDR1 SGHTA and CDR2 FQGNSA come from the germline V gene. V lost 6 bases and J lost 1, with 7 bases in between. The CDR3 has 13 residues. The CDR3 region is CASSSRSNQPQHF. CDR3 nucleotides: TGTGCCAGCAGTTCGAGGAGCAATCAGCCCCAGCATTTT.

To note about this clonotype: A read error may explain this, as a much larger clone is one base away. The chain combines TRBV2 with TRBJ1-1, with D uncertain. Trimming removed 7 bases at V and 4 bases at J, with 7 bases between. CDR3 length: 11 amino acids. CDR1 SNHLY and CDR2 FYNNEI come from the germline V gene. For the CDR3, the DNA is TGTGCCAGCAACGGAGGCACTGAAGCTTTCTTT. Protein product: CASNGGTEAFF. Supplemented by reference TRBV2 and TRBJ1-1, the full variable domain reads EPEVTQTPSHQVTQMGQEVILRCVPISNHLYFYWYRQILGQKVEFLVSFYNNEISEKSEIFDDQFSVERPDGSNFTLKIRSTKLEDSAMYFCASNGGTEAFFGQGTRLTVV.

This clonotype has only a few counts. V and J are TRBV20-1 and TRBJ2-3; D possibly uses TRBD1 or TRBD2 (5 bases each). V was shortened by 5 bases and J by 2 bases, with 11 bases between the two germline ends. This CDR3 is 13 amino acids long. Germline V gene data show CDR1 as DFQATT and CDR2 as SNEGSKA (reference sequence). DNA of the CDR3: TGCAGTGCTGCAGGGACCAACACAGATACGCAGTATTTT. It encodes CSAAGTNTDTQYF.

Only a few counts were recorded for this clonotype. The chain joins TRBV5-1 to TRBJ2-5; D possibly corresponds to TRBD1 (5 bases). Deletions cut 7 bases from V and 1 base from J, with 14 bases between. Looked up from germline, CDR1 is SGHRS and CDR2 is YFSETQ. The CDR3 has 14 amino acids. CDR3 sequence reads: CASRKQELQETQYF. Here the CDR3 DNA reads TGCGCCAGCCGGAAACAGGAACTCCAAGAGACCCAGTACTTC.

V and J are TRBV20-1 and TRBJ2-4; D is uncertain. Between the trimmed V and J ends, which lost 0 bases and 6 bases, there was a span of 9 bases. The length of the CDR3 is 13 residues. Germline-derived CDR1 and CDR2 are DFQATT and SNEGSKA (reference sequence). CDR3 DNA sequence: TGCAGTGCTAGAGATCCGTATGGAAACATTCAGTACTTC. It codes for CSARDPYGNIQYF.

The chain recombines TRBV7-2 with TRBJ2-5; perhaps TRBD2 as D (6 bases). Per germline, CDR1 SGHTA and CDR2 FQGNSA. The CDR3 is made up of 13 amino acids. Trimming took off 0 bases at V and 13 bases at J, with 15 bases between the two ends. The CDR3 region has the DNA TGTGCCAGCAGCTTAGCTGGGGGGAGTCTGTGGTACTTC. Protein: CASSLAGGSLWYF. Variable domain in full (rest from reference TRBV7-2 and TRBJ2-5): GAGVSQSPSNKVTEKGKDVELRCDPISGHTALYWYRQSLGQGLEFLIYFQGNSAPDKSGLPSDRFSAERTGGSVSTLTIQRTQQEDSAVYLCASSLAGGSLWYFGPGTRLLVL.

The sample holds a few counts of this clonotype. This rearrangement joins TRBV15 to TRBJ2-3; 7 bases match TRBD2. CDR1 and CDR2 (germline): LNHNV, YYDKDF (reference sequence). The ends lost 1 base at V and 6 bases at J; junction bases unmatched: 4. The CDR3 has 14 residues. In nucleotides, the CDR3 is TGTGCCACCAGCAGAGTGTCCGGGGGGGATACGCAGTATTTT. Its translation: CATSRVSGGDTQYF.

This clonotype occurred a few times. The V call is TRBV5-1, the J call TRBJ1-2, with TRBD1 matching over 8 bases. With 0 bases clipped from V and 8 bases from J, the junction kept 6 bases outside the gene matches. Germline CDR1 reads SGHRS; CDR2 reads YFSETQ. The CDR3 consists of 14 residues. The CDR3 is CASSLAQGARGYTF. DNA of the CDR3: TGCGCCAGCAGCTTGGCGCAGGGGGCGCGAGGCTACACCTTC.

The J gene is TRBJ1-6, the V gene TRBV20-1, with D hard to call. Germline CDR1 reads DFQATT; CDR2 reads SNEGSKA (reference sequence). This CDR3 contains 15 residues. Trimming stripped 5 bases from V and 0 bases from J, with 11 bases between. The CDR3 here is CSAQHLSSYNSPLHF. The CDR3 coding sequence is TGCAGTGCTCAGCATCTCAGCTCCTATAATTCACCCCTCCACTTT.

The chain combines TRBV20-1 with TRBJ2-1; 9 bases are a match to TRBD2. The J segment lost 5 bases and the V segment lost 5 bases, leaving 10 bases of the junction unmatched. The CDR3 contains 15 residues. Germline values: CDR1 DFQATT, CDR2 SNEGSKA (reference sequence). This CDR3 reads CSAAGRGGPNNEQFF. The CDR3 bases are TGCAGTGCTGCGGGGCGGGGGGGCCCTAACAATGAGCAGTTCTTC.

This clonotype is a singleton in its sample. CDR3 nucleotide sequence: TGCGCCAGCAGCTTGGAGAGGCCCGAAAGCACTGAAGCTTTCTTT. Protein: CASSLERPESTEAFF. The chain uses TRBV5-1 and TRBJ1-1, with D uncertain. Germline CDR1 is SGHRS and CDR2 is YFSETQ. There are 15 residues in the CDR3. Trimming took off 0 bases at V and 4 bases at J, with 13 bases between the two ends.

This chain connects TRBV27 to TRBJ2-3; TRBD1 agrees at 7 bases. The CDR3 covers 16 residues. The germline CDR1 and CDR2 sequences are MNHEY and SMNVEV (reference sequence). Trimming cost V 6 bases and J 0 bases; bases outside gene matches: 9. CDR3 sequence (DNA): TGTGCCAGCAGCCAAGGGACAGCGACTAGCACAGATACGCAGTATTTT. It yields the protein CASSQGTATSTDTQYF.

This clonotype was counted between two and nine times. V gene TRBV2 combines with J gene TRBJ2-7; 7 bases agree with TRBD1. V lost 7 bases, J lost 3 bases, and 9 bases stayed unmatched. Germline V lookup: CDR1 SNHLY, CDR2 FYNNEI. The CDR3 sequence is 14 residues long. CDR3 in amino acids: CASTGTAGFYEQYF. The CDR3 DNA sequence: TGTGCCAGCACCGGGACAGCCGGTTTCTACGAGCAGTACTTC.

The chain employs TRBV6-1 and TRBJ1-2; D unclear. Germline CDR1 and CDR2: MNHNS and SASEGT. V lost 6 bases and J lost 5, with 7 bases in between. This CDR3 contains 11 residues. CDR3 region: CASSPTYGYTF. DNA for the CDR3: TGTGCCAGCAGCCCTACTTATGGCTACACCTTC.

With regard to this clonotype: At one end, the junction sequence differs from germline, possibly due to a read error. V is TRBV29-1 and J is TRBJ1-2, with D possibly matching TRBD1 (6 bases). Germline values: CDR1 SQVTM, CDR2 ANQGSEA. The CDR3 totals 18 residues. The CDR3 DNA reads TGCAGCGTTGTTGGAATCGGGGGGCGAGGGGAGAGGGACTACGGCTACACCTTC. This sequence encodes CSVVGIGGRGERDYGYTF.

V and J are TRBV12-3 or TRBV12-4 and TRBJ1-2; D is perhaps TRBD1 (6 bases). The CDR3 covers 15 residues. Trimming took off 6 bases at V and 4 bases at J, with 18 bases between the two ends. Here the CDR3 reads CASRKSSGQTYGYTF. In DNA form, the CDR3 reads TGTGCCAGCAGAAAATCTTCGGGACAAACCTATGGCTACACCTTC.

Only a few counts were recorded for this clonotype. The junction departs from the called germline gene at one end, perhaps through a read error. This chain connects TRBV27 to TRBJ2-7; unclear D gene. This CDR3 comprises 13 residues. Looked up from germline, CDR1 is MNHEY and CDR2 is SMNVEV (reference sequence). The CDR3 DNA follows: TGTACCAGCAGTTTTGGGGTGTCCTACGAGCAGTACTTC. Protein sequence: CTSSFGVSYEQYF.

V usage is TRBV18 and J usage is TRBJ1-6; D might be TRBD1 (5 bases). Trimming left V 4 bases short and J 5 bases short, with 15 bases between. CDR1 and CDR2 from the germline V gene are KGHSH and LQKENI. The CDR3 is 16 residues long. The CDR3 spells CASSLRTIVDNSPLHF. The CDR3 nucleotides are TGTGCCAGCTCACTTCGGACAATAGTCGATAATTCACCCCTCCACTTT.

This clonotype was observed a few times. The chain recombines TRBV20-1 with TRBJ2-7, with 12 bases that match TRBD2. This CDR3 contains 14 residues. Germline CDR1 and CDR2: DFQATT and SNEGSKA (reference sequence). V lost 7 bases, J lost 4 bases, and 8 bases stayed unmatched. The CDR3 DNA reads as TGCAGTGGGCTAGCGGGGGGGAATGGATACGAGCAGTACTTC. This codes for CSGLAGGNGYEQYF.

J is TRBJ1-2 and V is TRBV5-1; 10 bases are a match to TRBD1. Looked up from germline, CDR1 is SGHRS and CDR2 is YFSETQ. This CDR3 region has 15 residues. V lost 2 bases and J lost 3; bases outside the gene matches: 4. The CDR3 DNA follows: TGCGCCAGCAGCTTAGTGACAGGGGGCGACTATGGCTACACCTTC. Translating it yields CASSLVTGGDYGYTF.

This clonotype was found a few times. The J gene is TRBJ1-1, the V gene TRBV7-9, with D hard to call. The CDR3 is 16 amino acids. V was pared by 4 bases and J by 4 bases, with 19 bases between. From germline, CDR1 is SEHNR and CDR2 FQNEAQ (reference sequence). The CDR3 nucleotides read TGTGCCAGCAGCTCTGCTAGACATGCGGTCCCCACTGAAGCTTTCTTT. Translation: CASSSARHAVPTEAFF.

This chain uses TRBV20-1 with TRBJ2-3; D gene unclear. The germline CDR1 and CDR2 sequences are DFQATT and SNEGSKA (reference sequence). CDR3 length equals 15 residues. V was clipped by 6 bases and J by 0 bases, with 16 bases between them. The CDR3 protein is CSAPAGGTSTDTQYF. The CDR3 DNA sequence: TGCAGTGCCCCTGCTGGCGGAACTAGCACAGATACGCAGTATTTT.

This clonotype was found a few times. This chain connects TRBV9 to TRBJ1-2; the D gene is possibly TRBD1 (5 bases). The CDR3 is made up of 14 amino acids. The V and J ends lost 0 bases and 3 bases respectively, with 9 bases between them. Germline CDR1 reads SGDLS; CDR2 reads YYNGEE. In DNA form, the CDR3 reads TGTGCCAGCAGCGTAGAGGGGAGGCACTATGGCTACACCTTC. The encoded protein is CASSVEGRHYGYTF.